The clone carrying this T cell receptor (beta chain) has only a few counts. TCRdb reanalysed the 5' RACE reads using MiXCR and keeps one entry per CDR3 protein. The sample has 8,000 or so distinct CDR3 sequences; 55% to 80% are singletons. The specimen was tumor-infiltrating naive CD4+ T cells sorted from the breast tumor. Subset given: naive CD4+ T cells, CD4+CD45RA+CD25-. The sequence was collected from a female donor with breast cancer.

Here the CDR3 DNA reads TGCGCCAGCAGCTCGACGGGAGGGAATCCATACAATGAGCAGTTCTTC. Amino acid sequence: CASSSTGGNPYNEQFF. V usage is TRBV5-1 and J usage is TRBJ2-1; 8 bases align to TRBD2. The J segment lost 4 bases and the V segment lost 3 bases, leaving 9 bases of the junction unmatched. The CDR3 runs 16 residues. CDR1 SGHRS and CDR2 YFSETQ come from the germline V gene.